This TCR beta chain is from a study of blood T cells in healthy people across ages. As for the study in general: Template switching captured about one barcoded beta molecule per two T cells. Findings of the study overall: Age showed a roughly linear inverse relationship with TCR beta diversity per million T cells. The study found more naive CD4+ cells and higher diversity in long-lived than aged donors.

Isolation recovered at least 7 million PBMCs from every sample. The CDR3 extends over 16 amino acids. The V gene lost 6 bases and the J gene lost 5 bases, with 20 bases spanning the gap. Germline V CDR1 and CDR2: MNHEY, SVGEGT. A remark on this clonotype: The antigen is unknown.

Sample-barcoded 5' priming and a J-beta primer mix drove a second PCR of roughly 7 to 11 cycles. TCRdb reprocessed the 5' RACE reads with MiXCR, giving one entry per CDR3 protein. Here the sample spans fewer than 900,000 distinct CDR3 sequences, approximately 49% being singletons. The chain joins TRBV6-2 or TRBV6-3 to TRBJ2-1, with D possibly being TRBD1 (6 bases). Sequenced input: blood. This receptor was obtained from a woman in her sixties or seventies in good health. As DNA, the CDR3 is TGTGCCAGCAGCCCACACAGGACAGTAGAAAACAATGAGCAGTTCTTC. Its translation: CASSPHRTVENNEQFF.